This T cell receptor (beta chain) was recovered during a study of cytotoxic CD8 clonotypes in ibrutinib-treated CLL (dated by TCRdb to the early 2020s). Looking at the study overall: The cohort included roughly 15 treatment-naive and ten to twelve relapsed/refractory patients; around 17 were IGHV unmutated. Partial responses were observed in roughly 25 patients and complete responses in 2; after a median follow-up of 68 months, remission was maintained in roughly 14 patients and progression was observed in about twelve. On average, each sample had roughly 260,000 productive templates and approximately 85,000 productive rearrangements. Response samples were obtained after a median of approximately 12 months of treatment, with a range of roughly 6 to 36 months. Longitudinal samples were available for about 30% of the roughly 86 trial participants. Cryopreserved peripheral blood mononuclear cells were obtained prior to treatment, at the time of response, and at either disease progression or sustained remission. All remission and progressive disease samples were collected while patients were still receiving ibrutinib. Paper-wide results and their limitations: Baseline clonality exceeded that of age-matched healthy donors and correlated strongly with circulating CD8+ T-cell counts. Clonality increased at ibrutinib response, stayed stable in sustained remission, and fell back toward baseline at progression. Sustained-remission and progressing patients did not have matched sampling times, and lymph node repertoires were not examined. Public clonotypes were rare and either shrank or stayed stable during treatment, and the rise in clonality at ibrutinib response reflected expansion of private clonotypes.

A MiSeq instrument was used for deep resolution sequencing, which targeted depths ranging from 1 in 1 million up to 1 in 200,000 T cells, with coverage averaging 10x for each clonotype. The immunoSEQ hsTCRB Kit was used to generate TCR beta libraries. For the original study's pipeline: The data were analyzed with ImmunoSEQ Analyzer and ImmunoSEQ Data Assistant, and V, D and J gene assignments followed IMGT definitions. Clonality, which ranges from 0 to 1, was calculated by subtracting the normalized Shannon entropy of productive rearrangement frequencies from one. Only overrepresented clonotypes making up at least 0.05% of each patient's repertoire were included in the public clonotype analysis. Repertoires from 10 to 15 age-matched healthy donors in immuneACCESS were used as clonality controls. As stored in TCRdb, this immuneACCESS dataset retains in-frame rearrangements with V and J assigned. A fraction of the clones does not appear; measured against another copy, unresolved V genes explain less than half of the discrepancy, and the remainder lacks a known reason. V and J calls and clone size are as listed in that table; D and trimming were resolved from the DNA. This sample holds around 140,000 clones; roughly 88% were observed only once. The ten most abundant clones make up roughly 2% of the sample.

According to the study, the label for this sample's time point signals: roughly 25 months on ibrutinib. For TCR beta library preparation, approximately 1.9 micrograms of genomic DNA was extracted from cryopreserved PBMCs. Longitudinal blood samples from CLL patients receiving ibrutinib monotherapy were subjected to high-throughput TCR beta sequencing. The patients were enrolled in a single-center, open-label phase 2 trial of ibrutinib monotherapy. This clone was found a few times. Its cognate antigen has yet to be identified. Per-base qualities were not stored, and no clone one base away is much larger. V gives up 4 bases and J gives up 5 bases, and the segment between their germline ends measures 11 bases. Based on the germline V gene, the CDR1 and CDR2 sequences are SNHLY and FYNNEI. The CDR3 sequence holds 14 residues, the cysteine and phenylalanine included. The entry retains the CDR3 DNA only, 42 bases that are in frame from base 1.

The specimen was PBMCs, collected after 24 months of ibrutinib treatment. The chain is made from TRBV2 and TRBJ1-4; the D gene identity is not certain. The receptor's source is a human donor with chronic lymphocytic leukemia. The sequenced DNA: TGTGCCAGCAGTGTACAGAACTACAATGAAAAACTGTTTTTT. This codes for CASSVQNYNEKLFF.